This TCR beta chain was recorded in a study of blood T cell repertoires in COVID-19. Overall study: Nucleic acid was either cDNA or gDNA, and it came from T cells, B-cell-depleted T cells, or PBMCs.

The method was immunoSEQ multiplex PCR; TCRdb's version includes in-frame clones alone and lacks a portion of them. The data show 200,000 to 250,000 clones, 70% to 90% seen once. The ends were cut back, 2 bases at V and 7 bases at J, with 15 bases in the middle. Germline CDR1 is SGHTA and CDR2 is FQGNSA. The CDR3 length is 15 residues. Enrolled through a virtual design, the participants were between 18 and 89 years of age and came from about two dozen US areas. The sequencing sample was made of PBMCs or T cells enriched from blood (not recorded which). The sequence derives from a woman aged 50 to 60 in a cohort exposed to, infected with or recovered from COVID-19 (not recorded which). V usage is TRBV7-2 and J usage is TRBJ1-5; tentative D call: TRBD1 (5 bases). CDR3 in DNA: TGTGCCAGCAGCTTAAGGAGGGGTGAGGACCAGCCCCAGCATTTT. Translation gives CASSLRRGEDQPQHF. Combining the CDR3 with reference TRBV7-2 and TRBJ1-5 gives the whole variable domain GAGVSQSPSNKVTEKGKDVELRCDPISGHTALYWYRQSLGQGLEFLIYFQGNSAPDKSGLPSDRFSAERTGGSVSTLTIQRTQQEDSAVYLCASSLRRGEDQPQHFGDGTRLSIL.